The clone carrying this T cell receptor (beta chain) was recorded at least ten times. Its matching antigen is unknown. The sample belongs to a study of breast tumors, draining lymph nodes, adjacent tissues. V was shortened by 10 bases and J by 7 bases, with 19 bases between the two germline ends. This CDR3 is 14 amino acids long. CDR1 MNHNY and CDR2 SVGAGI come from the germline V gene (reference sequence). General study points: Tumor T cell lymph node origin was a supported hypothesis, not proven. Luminal-like breast cancer showed significantly higher tumor–nontumor repertoire similarity than basal-like. Findings are consistent with lymph node origin and intratumoral expansion of most tumor T cells. Tumor TCR diversity was below lymph nodes but above nontumor tissue.

From the multiplex PCR reads, TCRdb called clonotypes with MiXCR, one entry per CDR3 protein. The sample has approximately 22,000 distinct CDR3 sequences, approximately 31% seen once. Sequenced material: breast tumor tissue. The rearrangement joins TRBV6-6 to TRBJ1-4; maybe TRBD1 (6 bases). This receptor was identified in a female donor with breast cancer. Some clones in this sample may be carry-over from other donors' samples. The DNA of the CDR3 is TGTGCCACCACGTTAACAGGGAGAGGTGAAAAACTGTTTTTT. Its protein product is CATTLTGRGEKLFF.